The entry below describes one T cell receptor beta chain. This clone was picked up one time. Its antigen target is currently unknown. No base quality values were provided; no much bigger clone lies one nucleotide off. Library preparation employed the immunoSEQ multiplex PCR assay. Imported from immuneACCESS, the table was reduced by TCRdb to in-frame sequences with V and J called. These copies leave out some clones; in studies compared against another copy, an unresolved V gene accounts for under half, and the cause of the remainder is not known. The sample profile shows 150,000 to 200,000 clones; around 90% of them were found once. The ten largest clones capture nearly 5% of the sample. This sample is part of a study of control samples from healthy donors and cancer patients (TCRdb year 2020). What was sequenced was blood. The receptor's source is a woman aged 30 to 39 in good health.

The CDR3 is CASSLATSSLGEQFF. In nucleotide form, the sequence is TGTGCCAGCAGCCTGGCGACTAGCAGTCTAGGGGAGCAGTTCTTC. Recombination linked TRBV7-2 to TRBJ2-1; 7 central bases correspond to TRBD2. Reading the germline V gene gives CDR1 SGHTA and CDR2 FQGNSA. Relative to germline, V is missing 5 bases and J is missing 10 bases, with 14 bases of the junction outside any gene match. The CDR3 covers 15 residues, taking in both the cysteine and the phenylalanine. Left in the record is the CDR3 DNA by itself, 45 bases read in frame from the first base.